Here is one T cell receptor beta chain with its context. Its target is not known. TCRdb reanalysed the PCR reads using MiXCR and keeps one entry per CDR3 protein. The sample lists about 86,000 distinct CDR3 sequences, around 25% occurring once. The sample comes from a study of molecular identifiers for immune sequencing clone quantification. General study points: Barcode collisions between identical TCR molecules could shrink estimates of highly expanded clone sizes.

V trimming: 1 base; J trimming: 5 bases; junction bases outside the gene matches: 5. CDR3 length: 15 amino acids. Germline-derived CDR1 and CDR2 are PRHDT and FYEKMQ (reference sequence). This clonotype originated in a human donor in good health. Some libraries in this study had Jurkat cell RNA spiked in. J is TRBJ1-2 and V is TRBV13; TRBD1 aligns across 9 bases. The sample comprised naive CD8+ T cells from blood, with Jurkat cell RNA spiked in. Subset meaning: FACS-sorted CD8+CD4-CCR7+CD45RA+ naive T cells. CDR3: CASSLETGGWYGYTF. The CDR3 nucleotides are TGTGCCAGCAGCTTAGAAACAGGGGGCTGGTATGGCTACACCTTC.